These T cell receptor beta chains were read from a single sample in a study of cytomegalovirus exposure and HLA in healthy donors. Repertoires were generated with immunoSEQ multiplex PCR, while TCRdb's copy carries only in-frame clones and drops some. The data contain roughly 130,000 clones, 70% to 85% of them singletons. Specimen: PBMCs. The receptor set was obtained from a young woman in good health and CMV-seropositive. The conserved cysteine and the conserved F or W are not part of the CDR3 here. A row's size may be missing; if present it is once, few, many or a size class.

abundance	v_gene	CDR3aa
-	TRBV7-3	ASSLEGGQGHEQY
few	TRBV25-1	ASSGGAEQY
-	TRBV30	AWSVEQAYQPQH
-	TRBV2	ASSVPLVGQETQY
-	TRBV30	AWRDSRNYGYT
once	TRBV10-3	AISDPGQGFYEQY
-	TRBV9	ASSVDDLGNTIY
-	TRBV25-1	ASSEPSGPNYGYT
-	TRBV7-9	ASSPLGSDSPLH
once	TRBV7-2	ASSPTKGTVEGETQY
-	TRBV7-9	ASSPKQGGYT
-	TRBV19	AISGTVGSEAF
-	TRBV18	ASSPPTSTVPEQY
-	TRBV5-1	ASRWEYEQY
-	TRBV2	ASTPGSYNEQF
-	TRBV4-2	ASSQDRTSGVYEQY
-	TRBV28	ASSRPTGPNEKLF
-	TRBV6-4	ASSYADRNTEAF
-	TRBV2	ASRAEGGDYGYT
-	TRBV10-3	ATTSGGQDTQY
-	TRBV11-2	ASSPSTNYGYT
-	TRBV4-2	ASSPSGGQETQY
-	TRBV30	AWPSSTGETEAF
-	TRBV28	ASREGLGTDTQY
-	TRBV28	ASSLYPPRGLGRGSNEQF
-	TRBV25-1	ASSATRQGRSYNEQF
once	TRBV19	ASSRAGWLRETQY
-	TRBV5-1	ASSFLAGTDEQF
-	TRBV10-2	ASSVGQGTGELF
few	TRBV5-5	ASRGTGLRDETQY
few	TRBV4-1	ASSHNGHFRAGELF
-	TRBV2	ASSTGTSGGAKETQY
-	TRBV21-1	ASSKAKEVEAF
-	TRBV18	ASSKYRDRVEETQY
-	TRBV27	ASSLLGRGSRGDTQY
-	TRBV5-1	ASSWSLRDSYEQY
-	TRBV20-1	SVGRPETQY
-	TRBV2	ASSEEGGPGHRAF
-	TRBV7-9	ASSLGESSGANVLT
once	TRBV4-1	ASSQGGIRGNEQF